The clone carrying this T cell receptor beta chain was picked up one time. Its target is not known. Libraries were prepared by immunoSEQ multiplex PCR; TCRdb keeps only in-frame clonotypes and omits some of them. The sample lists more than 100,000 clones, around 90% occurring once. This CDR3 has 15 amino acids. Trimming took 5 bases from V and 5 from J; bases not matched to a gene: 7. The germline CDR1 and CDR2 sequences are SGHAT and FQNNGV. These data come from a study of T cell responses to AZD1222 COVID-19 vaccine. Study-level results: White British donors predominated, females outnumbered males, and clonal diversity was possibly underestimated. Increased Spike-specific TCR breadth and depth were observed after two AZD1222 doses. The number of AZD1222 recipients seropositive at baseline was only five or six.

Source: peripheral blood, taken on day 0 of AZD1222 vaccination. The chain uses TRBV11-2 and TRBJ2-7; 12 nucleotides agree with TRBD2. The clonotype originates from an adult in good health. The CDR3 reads CASSPGLAGLNEQYF. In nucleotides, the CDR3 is TGTGCCAGCAGCCCAGGACTAGCGGGGCTGAACGAGCAGTACTTC.